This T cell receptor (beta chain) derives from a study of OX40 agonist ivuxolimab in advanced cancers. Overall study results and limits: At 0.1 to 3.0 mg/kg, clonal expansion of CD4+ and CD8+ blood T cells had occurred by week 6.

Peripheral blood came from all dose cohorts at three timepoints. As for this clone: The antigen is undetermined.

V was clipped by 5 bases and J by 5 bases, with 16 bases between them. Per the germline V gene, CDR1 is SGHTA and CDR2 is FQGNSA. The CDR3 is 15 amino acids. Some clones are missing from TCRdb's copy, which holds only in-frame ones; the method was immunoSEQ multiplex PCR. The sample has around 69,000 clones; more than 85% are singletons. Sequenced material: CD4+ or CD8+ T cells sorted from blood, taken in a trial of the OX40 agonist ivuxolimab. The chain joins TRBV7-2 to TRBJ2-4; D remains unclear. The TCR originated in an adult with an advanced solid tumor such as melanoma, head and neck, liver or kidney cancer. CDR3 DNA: TGTGCCAGCAGCCAGTGGGTCCTGACTGAAAACATTCAGTACTTC. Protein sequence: CASSQWVLTENIQYF.